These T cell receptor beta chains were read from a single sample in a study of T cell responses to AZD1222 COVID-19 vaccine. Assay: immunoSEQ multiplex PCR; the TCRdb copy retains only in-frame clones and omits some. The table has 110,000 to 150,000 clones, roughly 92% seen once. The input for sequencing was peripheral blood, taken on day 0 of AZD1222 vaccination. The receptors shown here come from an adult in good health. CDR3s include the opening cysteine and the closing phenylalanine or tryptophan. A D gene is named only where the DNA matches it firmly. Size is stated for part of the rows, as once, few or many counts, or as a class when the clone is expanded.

CASRPTPQGLTEAFF TGTGCCAGCAGACCTACCCCACAGGGATTGACTGAAGCTTTCTTT TRBJ1-1 TRBV9 - -
CASSVSLNYGYTF TGTGCCAGCAGCGTAAGTTTAAACTATGGCTACACCTTC TRBJ1-2 TRBV9 - -
CASSQPTGGAGNSPLHF TGTGCCAGCTCCCAACCAACAGGGGGCGCGGGGAATTCACCCCTCCACTTT TRBJ1-6 TRBV18 TRBD1 -
CASARGQGVDEQYF TGCGCCAGCGCCAGGGGACAGGGGGTGGACGAGCAGTACTTC TRBJ2-7 TRBV5-1 TRBD1 -
CASSLGPPHEQYF TGTGCCAGCAGCTTAGGACCCCCCCACGAGCAGTACTTC TRBJ2-7 TRBV7-9 - -
CASLEGGAGGNEQFF TGTGCCAGCTTAGAGGGGGGCGCCGGGGGCAATGAGCAGTTCTTC TRBJ2-1 TRBV7-9 - -
CASTNFEGLQETQYF TGTGCCAGTACCAACTTCGAGGGCCTCCAAGAGACCCAGTACTTC TRBJ2-5 TRBV11-2 - -
CAISEWARQVAETQYF TGTGCCATCAGTGAGTGGGCCCGGCAGGTTGCAGAGACCCAGTACTTC TRBJ2-5 TRBV10-3 - -
CASGLRDMGSRGEQYF TGTGCTAGTGGTTTGAGGGACATGGGTTCGCGGGGAGAGCAGTACTTC TRBJ2-7 TRBV12-5 - -
CAWRPTVPKGTEAFF TGTGCCTGGCGGCCGACAGTTCCCAAAGGCACTGAAGCTTTCTTT TRBJ1-1 TRBV30 - few
CASSLVLQSTEAFF TGCGCCAGCAGCTTGGTGCTACAGAGCACTGAAGCTTTCTTT TRBJ1-1 TRBV5-1 - -
CATGDSYEQYF TGTGCCACAGGGGACTCCTACGAGCAGTACTTC TRBJ2-7 TRBV19 - -
CASSPDRASYEQYF TGTGCCAGCAGCCCCGACAGGGCTTCCTACGAGCAGTACTTC TRBJ2-7 TRBV9 TRBD1 -
CASSITRRDGYTF TGTGCCAGTAGTATAACCCGCAGGGATGGCTACACCTTC TRBJ1-2 TRBV19 - few
CASSLVTRGHGYTF TGTGCCAGCAGCTTGGTTACCAGGGGGCATGGCTACACCTTC TRBJ1-2 TRBV5-6 TRBD1 -
CASSPATSYEQYF TGTGCCAGCAGCCCCGCGACCTCCTACGAGCAGTACTTC TRBJ2-7 TRBV7-9 - -
CAISRGPGQPQHF TGTGCCATCAGCAGGGGGCCCGGTCAGCCCCAGCATTTT TRBJ1-5 TRBV10-3 TRBD1 -
CAWSVSGGYEQYF TGTGCCTGGAGCGTGTCTGGGGGATACGAGCAGTACTTC TRBJ2-7 TRBV30 - -
CASSGPQGRSATEAFF TGTGCCAGCAGCGGCCCACAGGGCCGGTCGGCCACTGAAGCTTTCTTT TRBJ1-1 TRBV9 - -
CASSEPGVGVSRQFF TGTGCCAGCAGTGAACCCGGGGTCGGGGTCTCGAGGCAGTTCTTC TRBJ2-1 TRBV6-1 - -
CASRTLAGGRGEQFF TGTGCCAGCAGGACCCTAGCGGGAGGGCGAGGTGAGCAGTTCTTC TRBJ2-1 TRBV6-6 TRBD2 -
CAEGYEAFF TGTGCCGAGGGCTATGAAGCTTTCTTT TRBJ1-1 TRBV28 - -
CASSSPFVHNEQFF TGTGCCAGCAGTTCCCCGTTCGTACACAATGAGCAGTTCTTC TRBJ2-1 TRBV28 - -
CASSQVRGLGEAFF TGTGCCAGCAGCCAAGTTCGGGGGCTCGGGGAAGCTTTCTTT TRBJ1-1 TRBV14 - once
CASSLSVGQWEFF TGTGCCAGCAGTTTATCGGTAGGACAGTGGGAGTTCTTC TRBJ2-1 TRBV27 - -
CASSLWGAMNTEAFF TGCGCCAGCAGCTTGTGGGGAGCTATGAACACTGAAGCTTTCTTT TRBJ1-1 TRBV5-1 - -
CASSLGQGAYEQYF TGTGCCAGCAGCTTAGGACAGGGAGCCTACGAGCAGTACTTC TRBJ2-7 TRBV7-8 TRBD1 once
CASSLVAGGVNEQFF TGTGCCAGCAGCTTAGTTGCGGGAGGGGTTAATGAGCAGTTCTTC TRBJ2-1 TRBV7-2 TRBD2 -
CASSFRQTDEQYF TGTGCCAGCAGCTTTAGACAAACGGACGAGCAGTACTTC TRBJ2-7 TRBV7-9 - -
CASSATRRETQYF TGTGCCAGCAGCGCTACTAGACGGGAGACCCAGTACTTC TRBJ2-5 TRBV7-2 - -
CASSQGGREVEKLFF TGTGCCAGCAGCCAGGGGGGCAGGGAAGTTGAAAAACTGTTTTTT TRBJ1-4 TRBV7-8 TRBD1 -
CASSLALQGPYEQYF TGTGCCAGCAGCTTAGCCCTACAGGGGCCCTACGAGCAGTACTTC TRBJ2-7 TRBV11-2 TRBD1 -
CASSPQGLNTEAFF TGTGCCAGCAGCCCCCAGGGGTTGAACACTGAAGCTTTCTTT TRBJ1-1 TRBV7-7 - -
CAWSVLRGTGELFF TGTGCCTGGAGTGTTCTCAGGGGGACCGGGGAGCTGTTTTTT TRBJ2-2 TRBV30 TRBD1 -
CASSLYPPYEQYF TGTGCCAGCAGTTTATATCCACCGTACGAGCAGTACTTC TRBJ2-7 TRBV28 - -
CASSKHPLQGRTEAFF TGTGCCAGCAGCAAACATCCCCTACAGGGGAGGACTGAAGCTTTCTTT TRBJ1-1 TRBV21-1 - -
CASSSPAGSTDTQYF TGTGCCAGCAGTTCCCCCGCGGGGTCCACAGATACGCAGTATTTT TRBJ2-3 TRBV6-5 - -
CASSLRAGGTDTQYF TGCGCCAGCAGCTTGCGAGCGGGAGGCACAGATACGCAGTATTTT TRBJ2-3 TRBV5-1 TRBD2 few
CASRPTSGRFDEQFF TGTGCCAGCAGGCCTACTAGCGGGAGATTCGATGAGCAGTTCTTC TRBJ2-1 TRBV2 TRBD2 once
CASRPTGMNTGELFF TGTGCCAGCAGGCCCACAGGGATGAACACCGGGGAGCTGTTTTTT TRBJ2-2 TRBV25-1 - -
CASSSRLTSGTTDTQYF TGTGCCAGTAGTTCTAGGTTGACTAGCGGGACCACAGATACGCAGTATTTT TRBJ2-3 TRBV19 TRBD2 -
CASSMGQGISYEQYF TGTGCCAGTAGTATGGGACAGGGGATTTCCTACGAGCAGTACTTC TRBJ2-7 TRBV19 TRBD1 -
CASSYRLAPYEQYF TGTGCCAGCAGTTACAGACTAGCGCCTTACGAGCAGTACTTC TRBJ2-7 TRBV6-5 TRBD2 -
CASSGTRGSEETQYF TGTGCCAGCAGTGGGACCCGCGGTTCCGAAGAGACCCAGTACTTC TRBJ2-5 TRBV6-2/TRBV6-3 - -
CASSLVGFGTEAFF TGTGCCAGCAGTTTGGTTGGGTTCGGCACTGAAGCTTTCTTT TRBJ1-1 TRBV27 - -